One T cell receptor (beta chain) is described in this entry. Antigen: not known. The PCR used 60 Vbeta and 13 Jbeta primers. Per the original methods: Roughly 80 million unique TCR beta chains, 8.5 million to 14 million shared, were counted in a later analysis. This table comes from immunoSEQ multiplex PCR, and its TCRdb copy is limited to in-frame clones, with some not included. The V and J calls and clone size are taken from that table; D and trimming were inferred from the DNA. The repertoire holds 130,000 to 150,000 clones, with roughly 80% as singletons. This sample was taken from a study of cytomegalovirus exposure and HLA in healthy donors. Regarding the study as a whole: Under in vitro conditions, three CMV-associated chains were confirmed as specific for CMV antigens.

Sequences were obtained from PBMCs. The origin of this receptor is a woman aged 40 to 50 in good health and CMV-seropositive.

The CDR3 loop reads CASSPMASGVHGELFF. Here the CDR3 DNA reads TGCGCCAGCAGCCCCATGGCTAGCGGGGTACACGGGGAGCTGTTTTTT. This chain uses TRBV4-1 with TRBJ2-2, with 9 bases that match TRBD2. From germline, CDR1 is MGHRA and CDR2 YSYEKL. The CDR3 runs to 16 residues. V trimming: 4 bases; J trimming: 7 bases; junction bases outside the gene matches: 10.